What follows describes a single T cell receptor (beta chain). Its antigen remains unidentified. Other DNA sequences from this sample encode an identical CDR3 as well. This entry belongs to a study of cytomegalovirus exposure and HLA in healthy donors. It was with 60 Vbeta and 13 Jbeta primers that the PCR ran. In the original processing: Approximately 11 million shared chains were among approximately 80 million unique TCR beta chains counted in a later analysis. Sequencing used immunoSEQ multiplex PCR; TCRdb keeps in-frame clones, though not all of them. The DNA was the basis for D and trimming; V, J and clone size are from that table. The table has about 150,000 clones, 85% seen once; the top ten hold 1%. Germline values: CDR1 LNHDA, CDR2 SQIVND (reference sequence). The CDR3 extends over 21 amino acids. V was clipped by 1 base and J by 3 bases; unmatched bases: 21. Study results and caveats: Several V segments, TRBV6-2 and TRBV6-3 among them, could not be told apart and were dropped. A further, later analysis showed that HLA-associated TCR beta chains (compared with equally common others) were more clonally expanded.

The sequenced sample consisted of PBMCs. This chain uses TRBV19 with TRBJ1-5; 7 nucleotides agree with TRBD1. This clonotype was sampled from a boy aged 2 to 10 in good health and CMV-seronegative. In DNA, the CDR3 is TGTGCCAGTAGTATAGGATCTCCAATTCGGACAGGAGCCAAATTCAATCAGCCCCAGCATTTT. Its protein product is CASSIGSPIRTGAKFNQPQHF.